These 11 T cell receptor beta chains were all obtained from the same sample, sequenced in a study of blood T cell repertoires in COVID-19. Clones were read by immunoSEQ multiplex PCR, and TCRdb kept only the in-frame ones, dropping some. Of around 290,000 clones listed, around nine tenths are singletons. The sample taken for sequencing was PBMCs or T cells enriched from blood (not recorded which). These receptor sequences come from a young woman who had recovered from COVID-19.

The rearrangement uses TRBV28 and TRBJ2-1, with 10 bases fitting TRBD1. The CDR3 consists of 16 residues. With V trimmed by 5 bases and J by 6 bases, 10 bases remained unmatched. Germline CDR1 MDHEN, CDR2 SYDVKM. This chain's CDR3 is CASSRIRDRGFNEQFF. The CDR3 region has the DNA TGTGCCAGCAGTAGGATCCGGGACAGGGGCTTCAATGAGCAGTTCTTC.

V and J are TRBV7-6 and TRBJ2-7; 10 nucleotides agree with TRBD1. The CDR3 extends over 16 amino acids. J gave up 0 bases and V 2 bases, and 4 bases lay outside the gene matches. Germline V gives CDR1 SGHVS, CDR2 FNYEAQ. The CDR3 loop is CASSLRQGARSYEQYF. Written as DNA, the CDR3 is TGTGCCAGCAGCTTAAGACAGGGGGCTCGCTCCTACGAGCAGTACTTC. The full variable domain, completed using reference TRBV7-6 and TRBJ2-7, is GAGVSQSPRYKVTKRGQDVALRCDPISGHVSLYWYRQALGQGPEFLTYFNYEAQQDKSGLPNDRFSAERPEGSISTLTIQRTEQRDSAMYRCASSLRQGARSYEQYFGPGTRLTVT.

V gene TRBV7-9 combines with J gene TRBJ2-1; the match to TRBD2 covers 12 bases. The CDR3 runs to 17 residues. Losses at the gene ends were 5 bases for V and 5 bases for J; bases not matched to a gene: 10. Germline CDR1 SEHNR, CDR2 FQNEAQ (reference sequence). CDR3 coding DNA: TGTGCCAGCAGCCCCATACTAGCGGGAGGTTCCGACAATGAGCAGTTCTTC. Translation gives CASSPILAGGSDNEQFF. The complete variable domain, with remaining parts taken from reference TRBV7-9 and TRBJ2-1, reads DTGVSQNPRHKITKRGQNVTFRCDPISEHNRLYWYRQTLGQGPEFLTYFQNEAQLEKSRLLSDRFSAERPKGSFSTLEIQRTEQGDSAMYLCASSPILAGGSDNEQFFGPGTRLTVL.

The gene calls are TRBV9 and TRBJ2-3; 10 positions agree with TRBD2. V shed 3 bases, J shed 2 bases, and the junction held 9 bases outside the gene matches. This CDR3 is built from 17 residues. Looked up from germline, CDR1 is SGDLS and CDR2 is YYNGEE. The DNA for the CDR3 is TGTGCCAGCAGCGAGCCCGGACTAGCGGATCACACAGATACGCAGTATTTT. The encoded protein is CASSEPGLADHTDTQYF.

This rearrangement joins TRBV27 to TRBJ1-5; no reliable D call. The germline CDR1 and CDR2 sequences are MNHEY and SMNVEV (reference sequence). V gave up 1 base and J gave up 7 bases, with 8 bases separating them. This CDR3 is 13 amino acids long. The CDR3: CASSLYPQQPQHF. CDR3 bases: TGTGCCAGCAGTTTATATCCCCAGCAGCCCCAGCATTTT.

For the CDR3, the DNA is TGTGCCAGCAGTTCGGGACTAGCGGGGGCCCTGAGGGGGGAGCTGTTTTTT. It specifies CASSSGLAGALRGELFF. The rearrangement joins TRBV28 to TRBJ2-2, with 14 positions matching TRBD2. From germline, CDR1 is MDHEN and CDR2 SYDVKM. The CDR3 totals 17 residues. Trimming took 4 bases from V and 8 from J; bases not matched to a gene: 9.

CDR3 region: CAISEGGGSNQPQHF. The CDR3 DNA is TGTGCCATCAGTGAAGGCGGGGGGAGCAATCAGCCCCAGCATTTT. V usage is TRBV10-3 and J usage is TRBJ1-5; maybe TRBD1 (5 bases). V was pared by 3 bases and J by 1 base, with 10 bases between. The CDR3 is 15 amino acids. Germline V gene sequence: CDR1 ENHRY, CDR2 SYGVKD.

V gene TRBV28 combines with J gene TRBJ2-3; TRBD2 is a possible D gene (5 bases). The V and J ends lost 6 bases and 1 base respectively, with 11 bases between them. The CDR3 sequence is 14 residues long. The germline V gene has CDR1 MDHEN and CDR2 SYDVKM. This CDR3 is CASSRPGGTDTQYF. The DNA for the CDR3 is TGTGCCAGCAGCCGCCCCGGGGGCACAGATACGCAGTATTTT.

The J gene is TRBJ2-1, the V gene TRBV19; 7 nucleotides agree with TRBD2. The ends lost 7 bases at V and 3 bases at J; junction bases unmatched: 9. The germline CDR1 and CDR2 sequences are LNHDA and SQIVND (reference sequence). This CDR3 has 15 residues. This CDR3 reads CASTQSGNLYNEQFF. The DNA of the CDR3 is TGTGCCAGTACCCAAAGCGGGAACCTCTACAATGAGCAGTTCTTC.

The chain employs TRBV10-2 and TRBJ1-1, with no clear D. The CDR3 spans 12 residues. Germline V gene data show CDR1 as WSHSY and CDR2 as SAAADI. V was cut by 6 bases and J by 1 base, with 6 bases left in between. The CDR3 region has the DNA TGCGCCAGCAGGCGGGGGAACACTGAAGCTTTCTTT. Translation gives CASRRGNTEAFF.

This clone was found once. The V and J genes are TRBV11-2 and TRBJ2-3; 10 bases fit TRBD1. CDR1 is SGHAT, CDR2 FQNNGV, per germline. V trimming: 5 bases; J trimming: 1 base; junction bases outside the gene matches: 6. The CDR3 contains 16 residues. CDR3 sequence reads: CASSDRDRGGTDTQYF. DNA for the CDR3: TGTGCCAGCAGCGATCGGGACAGGGGAGGCACAGATACGCAGTATTTT.